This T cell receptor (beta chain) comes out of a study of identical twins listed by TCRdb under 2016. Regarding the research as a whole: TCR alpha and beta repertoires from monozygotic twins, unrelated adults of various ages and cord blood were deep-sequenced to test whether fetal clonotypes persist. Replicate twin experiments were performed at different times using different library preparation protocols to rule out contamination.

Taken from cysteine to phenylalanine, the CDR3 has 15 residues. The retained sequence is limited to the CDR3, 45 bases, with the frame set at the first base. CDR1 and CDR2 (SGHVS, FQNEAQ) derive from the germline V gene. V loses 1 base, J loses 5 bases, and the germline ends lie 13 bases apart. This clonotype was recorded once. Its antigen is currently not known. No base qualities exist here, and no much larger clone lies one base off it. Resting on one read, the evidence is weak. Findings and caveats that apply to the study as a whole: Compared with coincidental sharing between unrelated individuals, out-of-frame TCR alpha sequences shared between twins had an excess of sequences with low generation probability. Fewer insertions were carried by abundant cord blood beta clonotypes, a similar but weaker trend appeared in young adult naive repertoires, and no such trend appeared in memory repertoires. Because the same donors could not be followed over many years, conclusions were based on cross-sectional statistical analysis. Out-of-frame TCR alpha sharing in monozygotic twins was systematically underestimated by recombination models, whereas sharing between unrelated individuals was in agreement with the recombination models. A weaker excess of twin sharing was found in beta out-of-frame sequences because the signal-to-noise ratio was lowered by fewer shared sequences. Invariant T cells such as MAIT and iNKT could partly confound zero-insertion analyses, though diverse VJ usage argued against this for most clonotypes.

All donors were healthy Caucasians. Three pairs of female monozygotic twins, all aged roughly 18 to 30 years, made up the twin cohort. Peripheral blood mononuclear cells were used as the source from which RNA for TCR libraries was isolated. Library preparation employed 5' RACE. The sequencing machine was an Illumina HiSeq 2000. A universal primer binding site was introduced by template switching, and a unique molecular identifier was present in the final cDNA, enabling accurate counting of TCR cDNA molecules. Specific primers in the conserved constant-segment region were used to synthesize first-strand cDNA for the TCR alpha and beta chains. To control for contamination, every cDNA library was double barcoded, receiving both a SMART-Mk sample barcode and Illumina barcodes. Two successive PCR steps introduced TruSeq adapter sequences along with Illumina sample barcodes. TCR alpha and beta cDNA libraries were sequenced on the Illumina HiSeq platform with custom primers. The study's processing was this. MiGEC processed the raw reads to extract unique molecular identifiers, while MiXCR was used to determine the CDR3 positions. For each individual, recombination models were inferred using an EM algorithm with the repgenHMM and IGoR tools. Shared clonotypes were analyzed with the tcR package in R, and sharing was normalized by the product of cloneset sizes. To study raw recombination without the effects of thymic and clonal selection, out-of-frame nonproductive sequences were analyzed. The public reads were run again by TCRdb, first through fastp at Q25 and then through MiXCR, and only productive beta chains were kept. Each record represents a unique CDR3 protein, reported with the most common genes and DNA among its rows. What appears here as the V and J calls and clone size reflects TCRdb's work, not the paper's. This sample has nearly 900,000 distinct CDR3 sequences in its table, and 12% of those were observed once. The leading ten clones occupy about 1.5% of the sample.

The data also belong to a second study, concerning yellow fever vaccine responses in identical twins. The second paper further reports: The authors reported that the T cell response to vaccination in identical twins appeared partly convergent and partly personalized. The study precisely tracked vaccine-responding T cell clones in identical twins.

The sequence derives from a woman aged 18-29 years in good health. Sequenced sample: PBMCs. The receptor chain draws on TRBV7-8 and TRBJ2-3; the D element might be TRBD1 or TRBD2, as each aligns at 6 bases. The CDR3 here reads CASSLGLGGGDTQYF. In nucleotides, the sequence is TGTGCCAGCAGCTTAGGTCTAGGGGGAGGAGATACGCAGTATTTT.